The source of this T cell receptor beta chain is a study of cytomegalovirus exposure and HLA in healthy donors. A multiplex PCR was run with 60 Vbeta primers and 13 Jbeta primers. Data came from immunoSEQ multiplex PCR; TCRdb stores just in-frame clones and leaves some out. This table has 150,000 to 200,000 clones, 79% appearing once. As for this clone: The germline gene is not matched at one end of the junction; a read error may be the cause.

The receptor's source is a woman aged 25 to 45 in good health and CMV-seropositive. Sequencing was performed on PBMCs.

Here the CDR3 DNA reads TGTGCCAGCAGTCACTCTAGCGGGAGAACCTACAATGAGCAGTTCTTC. This gives the protein CASSHSSGRTYNEQFF. The gene calls are TRBV6-5 and TRBJ2-1, with TRBD2 identical over 10 bases. Germline values: CDR1 MNHEY, CDR2 SVGAGI. The CDR3 is 16 residues long.